This T cell receptor beta chain derives from a study of T cells in tumors after PD-1 blockade. Background on the study: Patients received pembrolizumab 200 mg every 3 weeks or cemiplimab 350 mg every 2 weeks.

This CDR3 has 14 residues. CDR1 is SGHAT, CDR2 FQDESV, per germline (reference sequence). V dropped 5 bases and J dropped 7 bases, with 14 bases sitting between them. The sample holds a few counts of this clone. Here immunoSEQ multiplex PCR was the method, and the copy in TCRdb shows in-frame clones only, minus some. In the table there are over 60,000 clones, about 74% of which are singletons. The clonotype comes from a human donor with basal cell carcinoma. The sequencing here drew on PBMCs, taken after anti-PD-1 treatment. The chain links TRBV11-1 to TRBJ2-2; D ambiguous. The CDR3 DNA reads TGTGCCAGCAGCCCCCGACCCGAAGGCGGGGAGCTGTTTTTT. This codes for CASSPRPEGGELFF.